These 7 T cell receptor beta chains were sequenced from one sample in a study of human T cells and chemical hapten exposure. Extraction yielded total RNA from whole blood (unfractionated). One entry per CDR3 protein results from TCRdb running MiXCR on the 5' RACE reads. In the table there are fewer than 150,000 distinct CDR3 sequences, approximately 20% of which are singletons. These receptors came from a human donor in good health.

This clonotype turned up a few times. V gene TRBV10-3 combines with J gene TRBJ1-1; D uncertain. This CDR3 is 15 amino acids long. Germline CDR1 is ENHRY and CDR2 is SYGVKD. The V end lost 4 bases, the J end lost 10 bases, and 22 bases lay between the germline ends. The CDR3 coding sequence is TGTGCCATCAGTGGTAATCAGGACGGATTGCGGGGAGCTTTCTTT. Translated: CAISGNQDGLRGAFF.

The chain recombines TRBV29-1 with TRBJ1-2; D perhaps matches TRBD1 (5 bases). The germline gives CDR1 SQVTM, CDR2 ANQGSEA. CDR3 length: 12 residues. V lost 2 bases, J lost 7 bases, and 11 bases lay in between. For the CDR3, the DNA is TGCAGCGTTGAACCAGGGACGGGTGGCTACACCTTC. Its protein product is CSVEPGTGGYTF.

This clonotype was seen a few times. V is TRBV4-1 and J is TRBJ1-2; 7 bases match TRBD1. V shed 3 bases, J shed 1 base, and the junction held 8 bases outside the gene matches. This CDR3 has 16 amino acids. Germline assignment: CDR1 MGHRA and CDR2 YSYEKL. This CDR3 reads CASSHPPAGGNYGYTF. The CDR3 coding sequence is TGCGCCAGCAGCCACCCCCCCGCAGGGGGTAACTATGGCTACACCTTC.

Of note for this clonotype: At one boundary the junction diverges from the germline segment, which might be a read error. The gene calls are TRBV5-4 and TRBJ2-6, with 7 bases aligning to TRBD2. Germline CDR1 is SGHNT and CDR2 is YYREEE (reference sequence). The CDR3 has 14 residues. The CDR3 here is CAGSGAKRANVLTF. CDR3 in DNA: TGTGCCGGCAGCGGGGCCAAACGGGCCAACGTCCTGACTTTC.

The chain's CDR3 is CSASPLAGGSYEQYF. In DNA, the CDR3 is TGCAGTGCTAGCCCTCTAGCGGGAGGTTCCTACGAGCAGTACTTC. The chain couples TRBV20-1 to TRBJ2-7, with 11 bases identical to TRBD2. This CDR3 is built from 15 residues. Germline V CDR1 and CDR2: DFQATT, SNEGSKA (reference sequence). Unmatched junction bases numbered 5, after V lost 3 bases and J lost 1 base.

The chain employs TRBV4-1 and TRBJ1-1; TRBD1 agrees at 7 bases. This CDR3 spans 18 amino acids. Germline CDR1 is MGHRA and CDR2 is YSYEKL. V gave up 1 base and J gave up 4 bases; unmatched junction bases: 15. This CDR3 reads CASSQGATGWTSGTEAFF. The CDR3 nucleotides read TGCGCCAGCAGCCAAGGTGCGACAGGGTGGACTTCGGGCACTGAAGCTTTCTTT.

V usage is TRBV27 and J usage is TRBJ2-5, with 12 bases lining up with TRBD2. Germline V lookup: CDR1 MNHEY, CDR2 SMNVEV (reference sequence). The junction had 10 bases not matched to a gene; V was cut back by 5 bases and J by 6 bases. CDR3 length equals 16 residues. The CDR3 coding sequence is TGTGCCAGCAGTACACACTCTAGCGGGAGGGCCAAGACCCAGTACTTC. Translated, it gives CASSTHSSGRAKTQYF.